This T cell receptor beta chain originates from a study of T-cell reconstitution after alpha-beta-depleted transplantation in children (dated by TCRdb to 2015 to 2016). As for the study more broadly: Using TCR repertoire profiling, the study followed T-cell immune reconstitution in a quantitative way in children after TCRalphabeta/CD19-depleted allogeneic hematopoietic cell transplantation.

This clonotype came up many times. This receptor's antigen is unknown. Qualities for individual bases were not recorded, and no much larger clone is one base off. Relative to germline, V is missing 5 bases and J is missing 1 base, with 7 bases of the junction outside any gene match. The CDR3 goes from the cysteine to the phenylalanine over 16 residues. The sequence is cut down to CDR3 DNA, 48 bases in frame from base 1. CDR1 and CDR2, per the germline V gene, are SGHRS and YFSETQ. Library method: PCR. TCRdb lists the instrument as Illumina HiSeq 2500. Molecular barcoding was employed in the preparation of TCR libraries, with unique molecular identifiers being used to normalize TCRbeta repertoire quantification. TCRdb reanalyzed the raw reads on its own, using fastp at Q25 for trimming and MiXCR for clone calling, and kept in-frame beta chains. Rows are unified per CDR3 protein, each entry keeping the most common DNA and genes. Here the sample has around 600,000 distinct CDR3 sequences; 16% occur a single time. Jointly, the top ten make up approximately 1% of the sample.

The sequence is built from TRBV5-1 and TRBJ2-1; 9 central bases correspond to TRBD1. This sample comprised PBMCs from the stem cell graft donor, obtained from the stem cell graft. The receptor was isolated from a human donor who donated a stem cell graft to a child with acute myeloid leukemia. The DNA reads as follows: TGCGCCAGCAGTTACGACAGGGGGGTTTCCTACAATGAGCAGTTCTTC. Protein translation: CASSYDRGVSYNEQFF.